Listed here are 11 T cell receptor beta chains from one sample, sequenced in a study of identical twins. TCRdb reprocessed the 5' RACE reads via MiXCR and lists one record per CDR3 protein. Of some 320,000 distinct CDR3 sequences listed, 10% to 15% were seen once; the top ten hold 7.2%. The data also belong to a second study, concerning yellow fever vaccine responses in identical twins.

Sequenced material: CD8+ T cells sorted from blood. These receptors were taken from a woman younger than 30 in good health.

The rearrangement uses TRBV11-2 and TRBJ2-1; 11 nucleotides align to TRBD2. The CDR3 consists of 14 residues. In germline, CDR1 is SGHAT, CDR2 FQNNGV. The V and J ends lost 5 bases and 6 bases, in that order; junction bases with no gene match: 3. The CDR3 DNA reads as TGTGCCAGCAGCGCGGGACTAGCGGTCAATGAGCAGTTCTTC. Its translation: CASSAGLAVNEQFF.

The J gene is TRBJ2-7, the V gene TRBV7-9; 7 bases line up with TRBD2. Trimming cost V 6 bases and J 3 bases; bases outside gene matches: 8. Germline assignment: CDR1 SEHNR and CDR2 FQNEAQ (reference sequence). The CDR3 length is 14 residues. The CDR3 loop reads CASSAGTTLYEQYF. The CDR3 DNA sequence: TGTGCCAGCAGTGCCGGGACTACCCTCTACGAGCAGTACTTC. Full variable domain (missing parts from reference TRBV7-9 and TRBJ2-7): DTGVSQNPRHKITKRGQNVTFRCDPISEHNRLYWYRQTLGQGPEFLTYFQNEAQLEKSRLLSDRFSAERPKGSFSTLEIQRTEQGDSAMYLCASSAGTTLYEQYFGPGTRLTVT.

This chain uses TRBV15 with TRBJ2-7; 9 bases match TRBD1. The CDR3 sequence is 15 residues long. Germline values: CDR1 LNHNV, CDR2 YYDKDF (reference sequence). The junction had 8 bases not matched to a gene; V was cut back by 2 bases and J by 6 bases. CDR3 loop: CATSRRQGERGEQYF. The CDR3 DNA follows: TGTGCCACCAGCAGACGACAGGGGGAGAGGGGCGAGCAGTACTTC.

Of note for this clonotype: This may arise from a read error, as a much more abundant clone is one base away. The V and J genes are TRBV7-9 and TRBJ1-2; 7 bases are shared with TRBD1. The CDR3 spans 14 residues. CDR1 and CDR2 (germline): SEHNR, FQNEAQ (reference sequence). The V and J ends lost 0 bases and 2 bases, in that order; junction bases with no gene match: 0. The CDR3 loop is CASSLATGNYGYTF. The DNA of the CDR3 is TGTGCCAGCAGCTTAGCGACAGGGAACTATGGCTACACCTTC.

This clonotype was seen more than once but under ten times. The CDR3 region is CASRSGMGALEQYF. The CDR3 region has the DNA TGTGCCAGCAGGAGCGGGATGGGGGCCCTCGAGCAGTACTTC. The chain combines TRBV2 with TRBJ2-7; a weak D match, TRBD2 (7 bases). The V end lost 6 bases, the J end lost 6 bases, and 18 bases lay between the germline ends. The CDR3 contains 14 residues. The germline CDR1 and CDR2 sequences are SNHLY and FYNNEI.

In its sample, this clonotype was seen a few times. The CDR3 spells CASSPITGTEAFF. The CDR3 DNA reads TGTGCCAGCAGCCCCATAACGGGGACTGAAGCTTTCTTT. The chain combines TRBV28 with TRBJ1-1; D unclear. This CDR3 spans 13 amino acids. Germline values: CDR1 MDHEN, CDR2 SYDVKM. Trimming took off 6 bases at V and 5 bases at J, with 13 bases between the two ends.

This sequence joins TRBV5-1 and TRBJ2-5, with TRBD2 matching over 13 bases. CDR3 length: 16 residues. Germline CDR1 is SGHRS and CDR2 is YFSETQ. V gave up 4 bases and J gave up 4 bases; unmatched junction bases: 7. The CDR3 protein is CASSPGLAGAGETQYF. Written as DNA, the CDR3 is TGCGCCAGCAGCCCCGGACTAGCGGGGGCCGGAGAGACCCAGTACTTC.

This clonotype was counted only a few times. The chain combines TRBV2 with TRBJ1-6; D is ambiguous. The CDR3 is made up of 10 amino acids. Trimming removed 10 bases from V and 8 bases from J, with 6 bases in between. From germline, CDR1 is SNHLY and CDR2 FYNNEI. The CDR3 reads CAIEDSPLHF. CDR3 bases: TGTGCCATAGAGGATTCACCCCTCCACTTT.

The CDR3 nucleotides are TGTGCCAGCAGCTTAGATGGCCCCGCAGATACGCAGTATTTT. Protein sequence: CASSLDGPADTQYF. This chain links TRBV11-2 with TRBJ2-3; D gene ambiguous. This CDR3 is 14 amino acids long. V lost 0 bases and J lost 4, with 8 bases in between. From germline, CDR1 is SGHAT and CDR2 FQNNGV.

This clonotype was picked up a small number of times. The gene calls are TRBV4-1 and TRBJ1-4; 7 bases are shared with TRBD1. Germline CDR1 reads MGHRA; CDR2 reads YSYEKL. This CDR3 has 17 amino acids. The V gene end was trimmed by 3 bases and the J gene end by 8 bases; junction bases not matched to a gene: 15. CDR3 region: CASSQLRDSGRGEKLFF. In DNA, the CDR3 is TGCGCCAGCAGCCAGCTCCGGGACAGTGGGCGCGGGGAAAAACTGTTTTTT.

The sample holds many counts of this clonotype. The CDR3 sequence is CSVRDWGGNTGELFF. As DNA, the CDR3 is TGCAGCGTTCGAGACTGGGGAGGGAACACCGGGGAGCTGTTTTTT. This chain uses TRBV29-1 with TRBJ2-2; a weak D match, TRBD2 (6 bases). Germline CDR1 is SQVTM and CDR2 is ANQGSEA. CDR3 length: 15 residues. Trimming stripped 5 bases from V and 1 base from J, with 14 bases between.